The T cell receptor beta chain under discussion was sequenced for a study of blood T cells in healthy people across ages. General observations from the study: Higher diversity and more naive CD4+ cells were features of long-lived donors, compared to aged donors.

Germline V lookup: CDR1 PRHDT, CDR2 FYEKMQ (reference sequence). CDR3 length equals 14 residues. Combining a sample-barcoded 5' primer with a J-beta primer mix, a second PCR ran for 7 to 11 cycles. Template switching added a 12-random-nucleotide identifier to every cDNA molecule. MiXCR, applied by TCRdb to the 5' RACE reads, yields one record per CDR3 protein. The data show fewer than 1,000,000 distinct CDR3 sequences, with about 42% seen just once and about a sixth held by the top ten. With regard to this clonotype: What it binds is unknown. This may be a read error: a much more frequent sequence differs by one nucleotide.

The sample consisted of blood. The sequence was obtained from a man older than 75 in good health. The chain links TRBV13 to TRBJ2-1; 7 bases are a match to TRBD2. The J call may not be correct, given that the DNA end is closer to TRBJ2-7. The CDR3 sequence is CASSSGTTYNEQYF. CDR3 DNA sequence: TGTGCCAGCAGCTCCGGGACTACCTACAATGAGCAGTACTTC.